This TCR beta chain was captured in a study of regulatory T cells in long-lasting Graves disease. CDR1 KGHSH and CDR2 LQKENI come from the germline V gene. The V and J ends lost 5 bases and 0 bases respectively, with 23 bases between them. CDR3 size: 19 residues. Through Arm-PCR of CDR3 regions and iRepertoire HTBI primers, TCR beta libraries were built. TCRdb used MiXCR to reprocess the multiplex PCR reads, holding one entry per CDR3 protein. The table lists under 300,000 distinct CDR3 sequences, around 18% of them singletons. This clonotype turned up a few times. The antigen is undetermined. Study-level points and caveats: Compared with new cases, persistent Graves' patients showed reduced TCR diversity.

This sample's time point: newly diagnosed GD, antithyroid drugs for less than 3 months. PBMC-derived RNA was used for the TCR library. These sequences were also reported in another study, on T cells in Graves' hyperthyroidism and ophthalmopathy. Per that paper: The model foresaw ophthalmopathy a median roughly 6.5 months prior to onset.

The genes are TRBV18 and TRBJ1-5, with D tentatively TRBD1 (5 bases). Sequenced here: peripheral blood mononuclear cells (PBMCs), sampled at new diagnosis, from a patient treated with antithyroid drugs. This receptor was taken from a woman aged 25 to 45 with Graves disease. CDR3 loop: CASSTWTVGGSYSNQPQHF. The CDR3 nucleotides read TGTGCCAGCTCAACTTGGACCGTCGGGGGGAGCTATAGCAATCAGCCCCAGCATTTT. Supplemented by reference TRBV18 and TRBJ1-5, the full variable domain reads NAGVMQNPRHLVRRRGQEARLRCSPMKGHSHVYWYRQLPEEGLKFMVYLQKENIIDESGMPKERFSAEFPKEGPSILRIQQVVRGDSAAYFCASSTWTVGGSYSNQPQHFGDGTRLSIL.